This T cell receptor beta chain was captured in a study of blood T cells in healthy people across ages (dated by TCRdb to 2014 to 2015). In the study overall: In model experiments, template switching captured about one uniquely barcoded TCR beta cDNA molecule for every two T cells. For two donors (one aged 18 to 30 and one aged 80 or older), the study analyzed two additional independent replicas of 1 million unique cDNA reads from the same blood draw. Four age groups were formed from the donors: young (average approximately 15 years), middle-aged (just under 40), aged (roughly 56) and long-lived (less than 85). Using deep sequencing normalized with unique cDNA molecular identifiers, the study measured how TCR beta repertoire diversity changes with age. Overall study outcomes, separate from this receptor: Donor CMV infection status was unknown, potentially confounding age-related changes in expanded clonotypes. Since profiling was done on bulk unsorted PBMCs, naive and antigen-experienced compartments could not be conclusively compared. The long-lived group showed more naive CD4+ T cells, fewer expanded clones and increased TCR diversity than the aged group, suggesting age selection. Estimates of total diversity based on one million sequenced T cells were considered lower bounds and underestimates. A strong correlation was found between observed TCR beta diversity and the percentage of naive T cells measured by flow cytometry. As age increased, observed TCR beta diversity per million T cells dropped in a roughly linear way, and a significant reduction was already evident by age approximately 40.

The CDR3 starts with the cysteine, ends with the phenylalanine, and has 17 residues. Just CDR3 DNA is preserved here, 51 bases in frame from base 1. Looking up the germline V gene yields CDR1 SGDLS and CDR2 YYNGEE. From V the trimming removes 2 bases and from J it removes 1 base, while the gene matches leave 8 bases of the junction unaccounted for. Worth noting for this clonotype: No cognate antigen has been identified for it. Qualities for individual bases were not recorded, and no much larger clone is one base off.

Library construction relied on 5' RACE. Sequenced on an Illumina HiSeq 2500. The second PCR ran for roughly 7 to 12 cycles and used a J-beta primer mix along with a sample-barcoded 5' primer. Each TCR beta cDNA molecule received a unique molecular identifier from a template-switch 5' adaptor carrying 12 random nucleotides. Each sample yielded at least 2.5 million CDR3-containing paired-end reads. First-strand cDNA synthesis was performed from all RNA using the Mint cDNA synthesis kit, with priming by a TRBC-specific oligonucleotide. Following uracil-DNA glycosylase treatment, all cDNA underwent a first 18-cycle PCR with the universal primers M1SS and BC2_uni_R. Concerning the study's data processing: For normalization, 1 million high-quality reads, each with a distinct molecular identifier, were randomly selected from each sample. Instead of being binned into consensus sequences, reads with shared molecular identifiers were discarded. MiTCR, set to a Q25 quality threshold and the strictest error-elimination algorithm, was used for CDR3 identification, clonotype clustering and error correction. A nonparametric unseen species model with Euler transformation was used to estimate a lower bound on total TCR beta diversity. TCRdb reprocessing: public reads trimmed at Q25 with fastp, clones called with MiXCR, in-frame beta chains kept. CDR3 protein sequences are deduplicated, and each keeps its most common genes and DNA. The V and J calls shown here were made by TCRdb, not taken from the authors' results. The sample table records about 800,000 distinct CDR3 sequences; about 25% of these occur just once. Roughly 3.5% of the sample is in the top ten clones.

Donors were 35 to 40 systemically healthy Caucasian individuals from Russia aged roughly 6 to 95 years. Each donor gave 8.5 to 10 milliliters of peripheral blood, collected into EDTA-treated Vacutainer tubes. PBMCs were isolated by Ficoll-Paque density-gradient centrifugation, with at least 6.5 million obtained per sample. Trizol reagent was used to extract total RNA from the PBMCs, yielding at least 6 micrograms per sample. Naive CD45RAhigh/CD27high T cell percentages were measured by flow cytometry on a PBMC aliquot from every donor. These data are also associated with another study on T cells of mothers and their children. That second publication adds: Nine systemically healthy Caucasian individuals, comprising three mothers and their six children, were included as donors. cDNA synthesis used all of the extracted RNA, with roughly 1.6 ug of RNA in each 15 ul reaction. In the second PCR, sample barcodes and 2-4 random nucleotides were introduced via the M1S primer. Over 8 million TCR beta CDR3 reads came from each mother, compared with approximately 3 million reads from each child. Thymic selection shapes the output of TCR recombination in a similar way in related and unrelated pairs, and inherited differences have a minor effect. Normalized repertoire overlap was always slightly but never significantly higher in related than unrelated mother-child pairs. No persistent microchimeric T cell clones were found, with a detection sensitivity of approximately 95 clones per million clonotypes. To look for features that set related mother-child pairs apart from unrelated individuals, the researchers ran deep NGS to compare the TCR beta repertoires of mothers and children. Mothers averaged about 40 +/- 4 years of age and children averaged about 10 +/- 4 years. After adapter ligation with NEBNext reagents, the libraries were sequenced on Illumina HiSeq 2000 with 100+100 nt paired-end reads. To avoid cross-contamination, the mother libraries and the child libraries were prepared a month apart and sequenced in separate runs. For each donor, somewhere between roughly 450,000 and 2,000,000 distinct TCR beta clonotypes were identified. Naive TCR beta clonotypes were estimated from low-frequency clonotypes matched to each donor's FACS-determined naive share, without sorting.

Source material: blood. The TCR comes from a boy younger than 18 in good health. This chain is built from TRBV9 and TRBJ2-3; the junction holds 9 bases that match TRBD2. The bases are TGTGCCAGCAGCGTCGCAACTTGGACTAGCGGCACAGATACGCAGTATTTT. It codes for CASSVATWTSGTDTQYF.